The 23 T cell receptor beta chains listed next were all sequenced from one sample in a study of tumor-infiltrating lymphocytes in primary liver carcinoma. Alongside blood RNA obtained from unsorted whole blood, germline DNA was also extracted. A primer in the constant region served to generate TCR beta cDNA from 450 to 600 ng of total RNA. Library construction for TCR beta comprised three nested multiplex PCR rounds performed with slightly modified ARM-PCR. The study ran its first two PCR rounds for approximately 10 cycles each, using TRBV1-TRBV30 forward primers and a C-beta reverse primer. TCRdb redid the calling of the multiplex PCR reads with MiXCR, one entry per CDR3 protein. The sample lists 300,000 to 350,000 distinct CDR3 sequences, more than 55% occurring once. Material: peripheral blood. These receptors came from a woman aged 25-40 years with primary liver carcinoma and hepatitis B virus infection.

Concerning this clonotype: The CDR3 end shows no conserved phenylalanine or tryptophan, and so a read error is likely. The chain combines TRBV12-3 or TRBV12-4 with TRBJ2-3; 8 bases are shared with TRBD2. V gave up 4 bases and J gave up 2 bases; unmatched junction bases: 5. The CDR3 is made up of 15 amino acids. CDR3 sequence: CASSWTSRFTDTQYY. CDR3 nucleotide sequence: TGTGCCAGCAGTTGGACTAGCCGATTCACAGATACGCAGTATTAT.

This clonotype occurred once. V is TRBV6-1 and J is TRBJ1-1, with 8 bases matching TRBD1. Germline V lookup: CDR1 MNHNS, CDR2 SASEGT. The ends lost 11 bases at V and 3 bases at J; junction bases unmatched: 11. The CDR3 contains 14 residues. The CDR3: CAVRPGQVYTEAFF. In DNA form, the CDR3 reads TGTGCCGTGAGACCGGGACAGGTCTACACTGAAGCTTTCTTT.

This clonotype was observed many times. The CDR3 nucleotides read TGCAGCGTCCAGGGAGCGGGAGCAGAGACCCAGTACTTC. Translated: CSVQGAGAETQYF. The chain uses TRBV29-1 and TRBJ2-5; 8 bases align to TRBD2. This CDR3 comprises 13 residues. V was pared by 6 bases and J by 4 bases, with 7 bases of the junction left unmatched. CDR1 is SQVTM and CDR2 is ANQGSEA in the germline V gene.

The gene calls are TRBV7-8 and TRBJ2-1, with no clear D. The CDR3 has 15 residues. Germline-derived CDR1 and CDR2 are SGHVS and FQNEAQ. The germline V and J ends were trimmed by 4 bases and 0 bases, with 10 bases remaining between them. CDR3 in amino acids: CASSSRGCSYNEQFF. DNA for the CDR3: TGTGCCAGCAGCTCCCGTGGGTGCTCCTACAATGAGCAGTTCTTC. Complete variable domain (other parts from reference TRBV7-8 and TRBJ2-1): GAGVSQSPRYKVAKRGQDVALRCDPISGHVSLFWYQQALGQGPEFLTYFQNEAQLDKSGLPSDRFFAERPEGSVSTLKIQRTQQEDSAVYLCASSSRGCSYNEQFFGPGTRLTVL.

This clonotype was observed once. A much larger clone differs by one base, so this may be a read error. The CDR3 coding sequence is TGTGCCAGCAGCCGAGATTGGAGAAACGAGCAGTACTTC. As protein: CASSRDWRNEQYF. J is TRBJ2-7 and V is TRBV4-2, with D unresolved. The CDR3 runs 13 residues. Trimming removed 4 bases at V and 5 bases at J, with 12 bases between. CDR1 is LGHNA, CDR2 YNFKEQ, per germline.

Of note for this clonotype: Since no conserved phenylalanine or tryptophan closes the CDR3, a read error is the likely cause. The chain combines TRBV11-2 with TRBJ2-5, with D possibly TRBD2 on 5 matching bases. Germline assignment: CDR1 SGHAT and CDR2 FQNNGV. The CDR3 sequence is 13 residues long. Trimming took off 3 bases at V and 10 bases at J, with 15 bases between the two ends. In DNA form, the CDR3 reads TGTGCCAGCAGCTTGGATAGGCGGGCCCTCCAGTACTTG. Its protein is CASSLDRRALQYL.

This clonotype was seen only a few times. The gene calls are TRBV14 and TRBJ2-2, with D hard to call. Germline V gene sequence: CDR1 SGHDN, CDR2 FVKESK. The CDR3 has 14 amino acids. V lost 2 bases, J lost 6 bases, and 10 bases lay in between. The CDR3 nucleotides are TGTGCCAGCAGCCAATCTAGAAGGGCCGGGGAGCTGTTTTTT. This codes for CASSQSRRAGELFF. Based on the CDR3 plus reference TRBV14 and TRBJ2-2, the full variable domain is EAGVTQFPSHSVIEKGQTVTLRCDPISGHDNLYWYRRVMGKEIKFLLHFVKESKQDESGMPNNRFLAERTGGTYSTLKVQPAELEDSGVYFCASSQSRRAGELFFGEGSRLTVL.

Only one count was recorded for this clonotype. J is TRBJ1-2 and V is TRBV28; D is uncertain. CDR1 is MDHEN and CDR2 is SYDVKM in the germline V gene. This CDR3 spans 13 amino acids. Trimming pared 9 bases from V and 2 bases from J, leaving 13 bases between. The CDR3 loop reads CASKKLRNYGYTF. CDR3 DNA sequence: TGTGCCAGTAAGAAACTGCGAAACTATGGCTACACCTTC.

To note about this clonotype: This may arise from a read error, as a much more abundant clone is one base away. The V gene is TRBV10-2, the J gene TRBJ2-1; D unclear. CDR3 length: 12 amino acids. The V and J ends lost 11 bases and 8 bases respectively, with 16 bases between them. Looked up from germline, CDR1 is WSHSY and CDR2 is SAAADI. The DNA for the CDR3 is TGCGCCTGCAACAAAAACTTCGATGAGCAGTTCTTC. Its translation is CACNKNFDEQFF.

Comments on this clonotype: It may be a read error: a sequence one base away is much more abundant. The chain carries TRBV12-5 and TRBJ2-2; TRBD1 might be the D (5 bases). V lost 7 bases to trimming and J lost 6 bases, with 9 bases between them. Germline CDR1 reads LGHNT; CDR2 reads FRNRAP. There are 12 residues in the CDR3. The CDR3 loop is CASAQGAGELFF. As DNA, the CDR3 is TGTGCTAGTGCTCAGGGCGCCGGGGAGCTGTTTTTT.

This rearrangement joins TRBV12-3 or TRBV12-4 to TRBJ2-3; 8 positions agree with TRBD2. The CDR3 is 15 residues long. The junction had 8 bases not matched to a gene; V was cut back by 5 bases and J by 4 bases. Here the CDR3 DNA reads TGTGCCAGCAGTACCAGGACCGGGGGGGCAGATACGCAGTATTTT. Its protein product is CASSTRTGGADTQYF.

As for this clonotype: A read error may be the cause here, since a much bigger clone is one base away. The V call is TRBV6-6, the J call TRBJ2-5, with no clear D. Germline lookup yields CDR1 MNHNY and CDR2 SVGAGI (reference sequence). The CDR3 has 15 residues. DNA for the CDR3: TGTGGCAGCAGTTACTCGGGTCACACCCAAGAGACCCAGTACTTC. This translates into CGSSYSGHTQETQYF.

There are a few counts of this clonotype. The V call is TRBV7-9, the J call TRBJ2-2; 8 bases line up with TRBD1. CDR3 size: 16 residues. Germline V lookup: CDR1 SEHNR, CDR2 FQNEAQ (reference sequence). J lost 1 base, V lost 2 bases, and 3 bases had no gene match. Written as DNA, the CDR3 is TGTGCCAGCAGCTTATACGGGACAGGGAACACCGGGGAGCTGTTTTTT. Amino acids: CASSLYGTGNTGELFF.

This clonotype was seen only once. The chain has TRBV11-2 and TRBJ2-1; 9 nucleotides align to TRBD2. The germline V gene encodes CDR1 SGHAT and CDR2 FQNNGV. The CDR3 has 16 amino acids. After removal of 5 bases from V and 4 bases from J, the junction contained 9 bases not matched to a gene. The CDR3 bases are TGTGCCAGCAGCCCAATAGCGGGAGCTTCATACAATGAGCAGTTCTTC. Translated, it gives CASSPIAGASYNEQFF. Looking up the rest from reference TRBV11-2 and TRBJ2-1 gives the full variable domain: EAGVAQSPRYKIIEKRQSVAFWCNPISGHATLYWYQQILGQGPKLLIQFQNNGVVDDSQLPKDRFSAERLKGVDSTLKIQPAKLEDSAVYLCASSPIAGASYNEQFFGPGTRLTVL.

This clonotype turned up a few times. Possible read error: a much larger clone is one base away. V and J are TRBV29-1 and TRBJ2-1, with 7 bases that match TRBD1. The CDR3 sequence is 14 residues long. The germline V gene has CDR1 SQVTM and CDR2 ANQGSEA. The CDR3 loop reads CIVNRGVTYNEQFF. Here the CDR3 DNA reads TGCATCGTCAACAGGGGCGTCACCTACAATGAGCAGTTCTTC.

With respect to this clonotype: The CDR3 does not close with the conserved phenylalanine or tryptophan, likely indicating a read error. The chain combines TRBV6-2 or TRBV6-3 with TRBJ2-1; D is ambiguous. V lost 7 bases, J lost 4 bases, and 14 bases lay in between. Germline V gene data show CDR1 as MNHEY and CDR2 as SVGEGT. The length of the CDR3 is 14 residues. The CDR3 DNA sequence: TGTGCCAGCATAACCGGAAGCTCTTACAATGAGCAGTTCTCC. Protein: CASITGSSYNEQFS.

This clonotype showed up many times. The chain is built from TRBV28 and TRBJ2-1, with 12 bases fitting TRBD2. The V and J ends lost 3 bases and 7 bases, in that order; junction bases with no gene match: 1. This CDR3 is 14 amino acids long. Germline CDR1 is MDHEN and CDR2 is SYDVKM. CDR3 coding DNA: TGTGCCAGCAGTTTCGGGACTAGCGGGAATGAGCAGTTCTTC. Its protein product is CASSFGTSGNEQFF.

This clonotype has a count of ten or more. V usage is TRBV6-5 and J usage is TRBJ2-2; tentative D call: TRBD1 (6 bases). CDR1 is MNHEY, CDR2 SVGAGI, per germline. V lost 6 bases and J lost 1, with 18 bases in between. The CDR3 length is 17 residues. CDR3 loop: CASRGQLGVVNTGELFF. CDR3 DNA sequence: TGTGCCAGCAGAGGACAGTTGGGTGTAGTGAACACCGGGGAGCTGTTTTTT.

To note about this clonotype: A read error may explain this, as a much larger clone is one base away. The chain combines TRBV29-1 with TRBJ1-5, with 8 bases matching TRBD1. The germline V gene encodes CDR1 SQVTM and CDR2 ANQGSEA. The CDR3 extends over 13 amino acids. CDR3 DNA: TGCAGCGTTGAAGTACAGGGGGATCAGCCCCCGCATTTT. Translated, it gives CSVEVQGDQPPHF.

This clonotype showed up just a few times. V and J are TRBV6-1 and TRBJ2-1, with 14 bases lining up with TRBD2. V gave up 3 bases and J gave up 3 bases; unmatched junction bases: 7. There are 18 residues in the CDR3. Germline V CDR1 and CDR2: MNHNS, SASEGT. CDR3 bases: TGTGCCAGCAGTGACCCGGGACTAGCGGGAGCCCTCTACAATGAGCAGTTCTTC. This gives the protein CASSDPGLAGALYNEQFF.

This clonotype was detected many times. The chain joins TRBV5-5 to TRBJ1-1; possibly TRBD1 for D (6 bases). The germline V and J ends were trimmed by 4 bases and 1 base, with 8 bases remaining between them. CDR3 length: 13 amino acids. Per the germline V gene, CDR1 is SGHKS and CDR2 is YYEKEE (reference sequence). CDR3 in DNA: TGTGCCAGCAGCCAGGACAGGAACACTGAAGCTTTCTTT. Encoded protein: CASSQDRNTEAFF. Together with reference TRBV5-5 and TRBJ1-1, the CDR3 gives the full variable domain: DAGVTQSPTHLIKTRGQQVTLRCSPISGHKSVSWYQQVLGQGPQFIFQYYEKEERGRGNFPDRFSARQFPNYSSELNVNALLLGDSALYLCASSQDRNTEAFFGQGTRLTVV.

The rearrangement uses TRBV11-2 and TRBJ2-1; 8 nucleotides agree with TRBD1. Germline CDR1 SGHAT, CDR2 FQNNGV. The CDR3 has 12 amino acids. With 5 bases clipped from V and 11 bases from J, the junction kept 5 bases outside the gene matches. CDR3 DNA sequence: TGTGCCAGCAGCAAGGGACAGGCCAAGCAGTTCTTC. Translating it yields CASSKGQAKQFF.

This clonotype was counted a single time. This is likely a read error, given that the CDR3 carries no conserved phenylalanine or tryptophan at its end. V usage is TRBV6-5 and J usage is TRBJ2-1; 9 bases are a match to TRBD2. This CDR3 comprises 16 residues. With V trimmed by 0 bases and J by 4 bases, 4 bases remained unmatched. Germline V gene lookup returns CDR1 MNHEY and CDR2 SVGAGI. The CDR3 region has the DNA TGTGCCAGCAGTTACTCGGCGGGAGGGCCTTACAATGAGCAGTTCCTC. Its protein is CASSYSAGGPYNEQFL.